This TCR beta chain derives from a study of CD8 T cells in Susac syndrome. Random hexamers were used to reverse transcribe roughly 0.45 to 1 ug of RNA. Amplification of TCR beta CDR3 used immunoSEQ multiplex PCR across 54 Vbeta and 13 Jbeta. TCRdb itself ran the immunoSEQ multiplex PCR reads through MiXCR, one entry per CDR3 protein. The data contain about 200,000 distinct CDR3 sequences, 85% to 95% of them singletons. Germline V lookup: CDR1 GTSNPN, CDR2 SVGIG (reference sequence). The CDR3 is made up of 12 amino acids. TCR beta was sequenced from blood CD8+ and CD4+ T cells. This clonotype was counted a single time.

The J gene is TRBJ2-1, the V gene TRBV30; 11 positions match TRBD1. The sequenced sample was CD4+ T cells from PBMCs. The source is a human donor with multiple sclerosis. CDR3 residues: CGAGQGGPEQFF. CDR3 coding DNA: TGTGGGGCGGGACAGGGGGGTCCTGAGCAGTTCTTC. The full variable domain, with the rest looked up from reference TRBV30 and TRBJ2-1, is SQTIHQWPATLVQPVGSPLSLECTVEGTSNPNLYWYRQAAGRGLQLLFYSVGIGQISSEVPQNLSASRPQDRQFILSSKKLLLSDSGFYLCGAGQGGPEQFFGPGTRLTVL.